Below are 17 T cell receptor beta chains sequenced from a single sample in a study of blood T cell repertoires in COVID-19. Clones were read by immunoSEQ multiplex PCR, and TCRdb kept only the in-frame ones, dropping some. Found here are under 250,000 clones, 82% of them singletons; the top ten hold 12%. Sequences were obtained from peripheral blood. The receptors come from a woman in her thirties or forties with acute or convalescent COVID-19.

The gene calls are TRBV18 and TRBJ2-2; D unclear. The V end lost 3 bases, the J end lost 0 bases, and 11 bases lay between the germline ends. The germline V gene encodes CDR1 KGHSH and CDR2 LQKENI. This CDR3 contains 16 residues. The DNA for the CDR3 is TGTGCCAGCTCACCCGCGGCCCTTTCGAACACCGGGGAGCTGTTTTTT. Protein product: CASSPAALSNTGELFF.

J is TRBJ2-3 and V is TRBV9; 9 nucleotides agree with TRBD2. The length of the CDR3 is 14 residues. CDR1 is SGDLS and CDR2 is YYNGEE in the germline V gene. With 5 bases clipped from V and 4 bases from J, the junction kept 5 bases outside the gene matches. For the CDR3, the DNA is TGTGCCAGCAGTATGAGCGGGGGGCCAGATACGCAGTATTTT. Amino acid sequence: CASSMSGGPDTQYF.

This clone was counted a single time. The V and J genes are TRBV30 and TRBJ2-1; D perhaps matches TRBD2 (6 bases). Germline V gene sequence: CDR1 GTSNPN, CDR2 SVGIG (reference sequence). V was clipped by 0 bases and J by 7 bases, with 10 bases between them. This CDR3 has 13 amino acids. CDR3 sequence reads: CAWSVQRENEQFF. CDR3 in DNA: TGTGCCTGGAGTGTACAACGGGAGAATGAGCAGTTCTTC.

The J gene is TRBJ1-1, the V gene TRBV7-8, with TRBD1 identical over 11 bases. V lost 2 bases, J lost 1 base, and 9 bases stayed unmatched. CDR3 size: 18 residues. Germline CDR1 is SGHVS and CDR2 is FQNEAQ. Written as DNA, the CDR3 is TGTGCCAGCAGCTTACGGACAGGGGGCGCGTCCAGGAACACTGAAGCTTTCTTT. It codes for CASSLRTGGASRNTEAFF.

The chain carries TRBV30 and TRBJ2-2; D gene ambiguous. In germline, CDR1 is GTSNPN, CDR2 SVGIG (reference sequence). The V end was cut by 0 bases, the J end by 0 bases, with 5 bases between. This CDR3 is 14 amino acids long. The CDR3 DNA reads TGTGCCTGGAGTGTAACGGCGAACACCGGGGAGCTGTTTTTT. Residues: CAWSVTANTGELFF.

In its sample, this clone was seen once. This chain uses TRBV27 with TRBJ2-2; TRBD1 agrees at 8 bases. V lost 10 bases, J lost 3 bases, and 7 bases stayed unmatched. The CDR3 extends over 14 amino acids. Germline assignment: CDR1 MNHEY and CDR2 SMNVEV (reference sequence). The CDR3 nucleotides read TGTGCCACTAGACAGGGGATCGACACCGGGGAGCTGTTTTTT. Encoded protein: CATRQGIDTGELFF.

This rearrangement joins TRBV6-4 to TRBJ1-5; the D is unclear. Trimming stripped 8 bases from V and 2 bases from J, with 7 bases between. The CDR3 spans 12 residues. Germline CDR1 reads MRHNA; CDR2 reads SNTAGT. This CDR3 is CASLVGNQPQHF. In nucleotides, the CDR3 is TGTGCCAGCTTAGTGGGCAATCAGCCCCAGCATTTT.

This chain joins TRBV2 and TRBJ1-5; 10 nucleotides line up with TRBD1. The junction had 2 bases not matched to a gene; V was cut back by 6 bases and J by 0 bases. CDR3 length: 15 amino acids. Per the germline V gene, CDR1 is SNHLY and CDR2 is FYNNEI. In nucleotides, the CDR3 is TGTGCCAGCAGGGGGACAGGGGATAGCAATCAGCCCCAGCATTTT. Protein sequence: CASRGTGDSNQPQHF.

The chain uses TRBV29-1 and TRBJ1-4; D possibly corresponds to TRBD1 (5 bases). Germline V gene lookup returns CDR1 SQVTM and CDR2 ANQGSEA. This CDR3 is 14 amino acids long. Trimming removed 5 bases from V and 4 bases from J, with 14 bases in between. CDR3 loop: CSVHRGGVNEKLFF. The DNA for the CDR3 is TGCAGCGTTCATAGGGGAGGGGTTAATGAAAAACTGTTTTTT.

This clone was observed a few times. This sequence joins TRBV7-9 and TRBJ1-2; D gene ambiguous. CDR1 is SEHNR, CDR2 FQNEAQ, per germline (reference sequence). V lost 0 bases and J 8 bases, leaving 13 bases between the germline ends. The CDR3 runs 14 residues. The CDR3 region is CASSLAVSSRGYTF. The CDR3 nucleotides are TGTGCCAGCAGCTTAGCGGTTTCATCCAGAGGCTACACCTTC. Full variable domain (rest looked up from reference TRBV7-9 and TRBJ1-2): DTGVSQNPRHKITKRGQNVTFRCDPISEHNRLYWYRQTLGQGPEFLTYFQNEAQLEKSRLLSDRFSAERPKGSFSTLEIQRTEQGDSAMYLCASSLAVSSRGYTFGSGTRLTVV.

The CDR3 DNA follows: TGCGCCAGCAGCCAAGAGGGGCGGAGGAACACTGAAGCTTTCTTT. Amino acid sequence: CASSQEGRRNTEAFF. This sequence joins TRBV4-1 and TRBJ1-1; a weak D match, TRBD1 (5 bases). The germline V gene encodes CDR1 MGHRA and CDR2 YSYEKL. The CDR3 runs 15 residues. Deletions cut 0 bases from V and 1 base from J, with 9 bases between.

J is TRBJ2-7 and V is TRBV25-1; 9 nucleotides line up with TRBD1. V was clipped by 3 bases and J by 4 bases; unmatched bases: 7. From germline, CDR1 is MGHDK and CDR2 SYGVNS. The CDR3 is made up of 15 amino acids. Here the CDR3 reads CASSDYRDRVYEQYF. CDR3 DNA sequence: TGTGCCAGCAGTGACTACCGGGACAGGGTTTACGAGCAGTACTTC.

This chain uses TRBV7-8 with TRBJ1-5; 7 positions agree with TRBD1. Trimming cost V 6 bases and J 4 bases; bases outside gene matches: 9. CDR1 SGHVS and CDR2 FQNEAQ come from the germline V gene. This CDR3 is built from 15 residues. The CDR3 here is CASRRDRVGNQPQHF. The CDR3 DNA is TGTGCCAGCAGACGAGACAGGGTTGGGAATCAGCCCCAGCATTTT.

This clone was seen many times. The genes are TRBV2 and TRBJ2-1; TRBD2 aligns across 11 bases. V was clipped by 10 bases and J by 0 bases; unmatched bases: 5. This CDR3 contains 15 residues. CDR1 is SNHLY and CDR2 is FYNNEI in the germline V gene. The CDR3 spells CATGLAESSYNEQFF. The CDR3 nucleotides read TGTGCCACGGGACTAGCGGAGAGCTCCTACAATGAGCAGTTCTTC.

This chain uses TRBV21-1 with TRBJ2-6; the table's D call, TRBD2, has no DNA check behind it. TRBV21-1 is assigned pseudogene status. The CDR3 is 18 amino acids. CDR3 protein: CASSKGGTIYSGANVLTF. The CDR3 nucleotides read TGTGCCAGCAGCAAAGGTGGCACTATCTACTCTGGGGCCAACGTCCTGACTTTC.

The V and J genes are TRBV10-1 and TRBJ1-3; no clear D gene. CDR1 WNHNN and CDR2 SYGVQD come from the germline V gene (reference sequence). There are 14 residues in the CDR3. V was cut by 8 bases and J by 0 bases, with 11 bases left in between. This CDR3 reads CASRDGSSGNTIYF. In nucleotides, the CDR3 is TGCGCCAGCCGAGACGGGAGCTCTGGAAACACCATATATTTT.

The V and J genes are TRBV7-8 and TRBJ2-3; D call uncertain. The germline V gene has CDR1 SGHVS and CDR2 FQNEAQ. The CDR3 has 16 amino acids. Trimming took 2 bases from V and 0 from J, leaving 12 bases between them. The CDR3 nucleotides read TGTGCCAGCAGCTTAACCGCGGTATCTAGCACAGATACGCAGTATTTT. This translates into CASSLTAVSSTDTQYF.